This T cell receptor beta chain was documented in a study of liver allograft versus peripheral blood T cells. For the study at large: Recipients' peripheral blood served as the comparator for T cell receptor repertoires in transplanted livers.

This clonotype occurred a few times. Its cognate antigen is unknown. TCRdb reanalysed the reads using MiXCR and keeps one entry per CDR3 protein. This repertoire shows about 9,000 distinct CDR3 sequences, approximately 15% found once; its top ten account for less than 3%. The study, taken as a whole, reports: Intragraft T cell receptor repertoires of liver allografts were reportedly distinct from those in peripheral blood.

Looked up from germline, CDR1 is SGHNT and CDR2 is YYREEE (reference sequence). V was pared by 8 bases and J by 1 base, with 39 bases between. The CDR3 contains 22 residues. The sequence derives from a human patient who had a liver transplant. The graft donor may have given rise to some T cells. The chain uses TRBV5-4 and TRBJ2-5, with D tentatively TRBD1 (7 bases). This CDR3 reads CASRKGANNRDLPTIFQETQYF. CDR3 DNA sequence: TGTGCCAGTCGGAAGGGGGCTAACAACCGGGACTTACCCACTATCTTCCAAGAGACCCAGTACTTC.